The sample holds one count of the clone carrying this TCR beta chain. The antigen remains unidentified. Sequencing relied on a cDNA template that was reverse transcribed from extracted RNA. Some clones are missing from TCRdb's copy, which holds only in-frame ones; the method was immunoSEQ multiplex PCR. The repertoire consists of roughly 120,000 clones, with 55% to 60% occurring once and the leading ten covering about 3.2%. The data derive from a study of CD8+ T cells in alopecia areata. At the level of the study: Tofacitinib exposure lasted 6 to 18 months, followed by 6 months off drug.

This CDR3 has 15 amino acids. Germline V lookup: CDR1 LGHNT, CDR2 FRNRAP. The trim removed 5 bases at V and 5 bases at J, leaving 10 bases unmatched. Findings and limits, study-wide: Many expanded lesional clones remained in scalp and blood on tofacitinib. Scalp data also include sequences from resident alphabeta T cells of normal skin. Elevated clonality characterized lesional scalp relative to normal scalp, particularly in alopecia totalis/universalis.

Treatment given: oral pan-JAK inhibitor, 5-10 mg twice daily. The clonotype was recovered from a human donor with alopecia areata. The starting material was CD4+ T cells sorted from blood, obtained at week 24, from a patient treated with tofacitinib. The chain is built from TRBV12-5 and TRBJ2-5, with 8 nucleotides matching TRBD1. The CDR3 region has the DNA TGTGCTAGTGGTCTTTGGGCCCAGGGGGCGGAGACCCAGTACTTC. This translates into CASGLWAQGAETQYF.